Following are 8 T cell receptor beta chains from one sample sequenced in a study of CD8+ T cells in alopecia areata (dated by TCRdb to 2016 to 2019). The library was built by means of the immunoSEQ multiplex PCR assay. To provide template for TCR sequencing, every sample had RNA extracted and reverse transcribed into cDNA. TCRdb re-hosts the immuneACCESS table, in-frame sequences only. Its copies lack some clones; in the studies checked, an unresolved V gene accounts for under half of them, and the cause for the rest is not known. Within this sample are 150,000 to 200,000 clones, with roughly 63% of them counted one time only. 16% of the sample is taken by the ten largest. In light of the paper, this sample's treatment or condition label describes: oral pan-JAK inhibitor, 5-10 mg twice daily. Here the sequenced sample was CD4+ T cells sorted from blood, taken around week 55, from a patient treated with tofacitinib. The receptors were gathered from a human donor with alopecia areata.

CDR3 nucleotide sequence: TGCGCCAGCAGCTTGGCTACAGTCCAAGAGACCCAGTACTTC. It specifies CASSLATVQETQYF. The gene calls are TRBV5-1 and TRBJ2-5; D gene uncertain. This CDR3 has 14 amino acids. CDR1 and CDR2 (germline): SGHRS, YFSETQ. V lost 0 bases and J lost 1, with 7 bases in between.

The V call is TRBV27, the J call TRBJ1-5, with 7 positions matching TRBD1. Germline CDR1 and CDR2: MNHEY and SMNVEV (reference sequence). The CDR3 runs 14 residues. J lost 6 bases, V lost 2 bases, and 4 bases had no gene match. As DNA, the CDR3 is TGTGCCAGCAGTTTACGACAGGGCGGTCAGCCCCAGCATTTT. It encodes CASSLRQGGQPQHF.

This clone has more than one count but fewer than ten. The chain uses TRBV6-1 and TRBJ1-5; D gene unclear. With 4 bases removed from V and 5 bases from J, the gap between germline ends came to 9 bases. The CDR3 runs to 13 residues. The V gene's germline CDR1 is MNHNS and CDR2 SASEGT. The CDR3 DNA reads TGTGCCAGCAGTGGCGAACTTTATCAGCCCCAGCATTTT. It yields the protein CASSGELYQPQHF.

The gene calls are TRBV30 and TRBJ1-1; a weak D match, TRBD1 (6 bases). Germline V gene lookup returns CDR1 GTSNPN and CDR2 SVGIG (reference sequence). This CDR3 is 11 amino acids long. CDR3 in amino acids: CVHWGAGEAFF. The CDR3 DNA reads TGTGTCCACTGGGGGGCCGGTGAAGCTTTCTTT.

The chain recombines TRBV9 with TRBJ1-2, with 7 nucleotides matching TRBD1. CDR1 is SGDLS and CDR2 is YYNGEE in the germline V gene. CDR3 length: 12 residues. J gave up 8 bases and V 3 bases, and 4 bases lay outside the gene matches. The CDR3 loop is CASSGDRDGYTF. The CDR3 DNA reads as TGTGCCAGCAGCGGAGACAGGGACGGCTACACCTTC.

The chain recombines TRBV4-2 with TRBJ2-5; D is perhaps TRBD1 (6 bases). The CDR3 length is 15 residues. Germline V gene lookup returns CDR1 LGHNA and CDR2 YNFKEQ. V lost 0 bases to trimming and J lost 2 bases, with 10 bases between them. Here the CDR3 reads CASSQDPGQQETQYF. The DNA of the CDR3 is TGTGCCAGCAGCCAAGATCCGGGACAACAAGAGACCCAGTACTTC.

V gene TRBV20-1 combines with J gene TRBJ1-1; D not resolved. In germline, CDR1 is DFQATT, CDR2 SNEGSKA (reference sequence). The V end was cut by 1 base, the J end by 1 base, with 1 base between. The CDR3 extends over 11 amino acids. The CDR3 nucleotides read TGCAGTGCTAGAGCGAACACTGAAGCTTTCTTT. This codes for CSARANTEAFF.

The chain employs TRBV5-1 and TRBJ1-1, with D tentatively TRBD1 (5 bases). Germline-derived CDR1 and CDR2 are SGHRS and YFSETQ. CDR3 size: 12 residues. With 2 bases removed from V and 6 bases from J, the gap between germline ends came to 8 bases. CDR3 nucleotide sequence: TGCGCCAGCAGCTTAACAGGCTCTGAAGCTTTCTTT. Its translation: CASSLTGSEAFF.